Listed here are 14 T cell receptor beta chains from one sample, sequenced in a study of blood T cell repertoires in COVID-19. TCRdb's table, derived via immunoSEQ multiplex PCR, lists solely in-frame clones and lacks some. Here the sample spans approximately 97,000 clones, 65% to 85% being singletons. The source material was peripheral blood. These receptors were taken from a man aged 60-69 years with acute or convalescent COVID-19.

The chain has TRBV6-5 and TRBJ1-2, with D uncertain. This CDR3 has 14 residues. V was trimmed by 10 bases and J by 4 bases, leaving 19 bases between them. Germline CDR1 reads MNHEY; CDR2 reads SVGAGI. The CDR3 DNA is TGTGCCACCTATCAGACACACACTGTCTATGGCTACACCTTC. It yields the protein CATYQTHTVYGYTF.

The chain joins TRBV11-2 to TRBJ2-5, with unresolved D. CDR3 size: 14 residues. Germline V CDR1 and CDR2: SGHAT, FQNNGV. V was shortened by 1 base and J by 5 bases, with 11 bases between the two germline ends. This CDR3 is CASSLVGLRETQYF. DNA of the CDR3: TGTGCCAGCAGCTTAGTAGGCTTGCGGGAGACCCAGTACTTC. The variable domain in full, completed from reference TRBV11-2 and TRBJ2-5, reads EAGVAQSPRYKIIEKRQSVAFWCNPISGHATLYWYQQILGQGPKLLIQFQNNGVVDDSQLPKDRFSAERLKGVDSTLKIQPAKLEDSAVYLCASSLVGLRETQYFGPGTRLLVL.

The chain has TRBV20-1 and TRBJ2-1, with 11 bases that match TRBD2. Germline lookup yields CDR1 DFQATT and CDR2 SNEGSKA (reference sequence). This CDR3 spans 14 amino acids. The ends lost 3 bases at V and 6 bases at J; junction bases unmatched: 4. The CDR3, as DNA: TGCAGTGCTAGTAGCGGGAGGGCCTCCAATGAGCAGTTCTTC. Its protein is CSASSGRASNEQFF.

This clone was detected ten times or more. The chain joins TRBV6-5 to TRBJ1-6, with unresolved D. The germline CDR1 and CDR2 sequences are MNHEY and SVGAGI. V gave up 6 bases and J gave up 8 bases, with 17 bases separating them. The CDR3 loop spans 15 amino acids. For the CDR3, the DNA is TGTGCCAGCAGCCTCCTTTTTAGCGTCGATTCACCCCTCCACTTT. It codes for CASSLLFSVDSPLHF.

The genes are TRBV2 and TRBJ2-5; 7 bases align to TRBD1. V dropped 6 bases and J dropped 4; count of bases not matched to a gene: 17. Germline CDR1 reads SNHLY; CDR2 reads FYNNEI. The CDR3 is 17 amino acids. The CDR3 DNA sequence: TGTGCCAGCAGCCCTTACACCGGGACAGTGGTTTCAGAGACCCAGTACTTC. It specifies CASSPYTGTVVSETQYF.

This sequence joins TRBV12-5 and TRBJ2-7; a possible D gene is TRBD1 (5 bases). V was pared by 1 base and J by 3 bases, with 7 bases between. Germline-derived CDR1 and CDR2 are LGHNT and FRNRAP. This CDR3 comprises 13 residues. The CDR3 spells CASGLETVYEQYF. The CDR3 DNA is TGTGCTAGTGGTTTGGAGACAGTCTACGAGCAGTACTTC.

The J gene is TRBJ2-1, the V gene TRBV19; 10 bases match TRBD2. Germline lookup yields CDR1 LNHDA and CDR2 SQIVND (reference sequence). This CDR3 has 15 amino acids. Unmatched junction bases numbered 5, after V lost 5 bases and J lost 4 bases. The CDR3 region is CASSSLAGEYNEQFF. CDR3 bases: TGTGCCAGTAGTTCGCTAGCGGGGGAATACAATGAGCAGTTCTTC. The variable domain in full, with the rest retrieved from reference TRBV19 and TRBJ2-1, is DGGITQSPKYLFRKEGQNVTLSCEQNLNHDAMYWYRQDPGQGLRLIYYSQIVNDFQKGDIAEGYSVSREKKESFPLTVTSAQKNPTAFYLCASSSLAGEYNEQFFGPGTRLTVL.

The rearrangement uses TRBV3-1 (or the pseudogene TRBV3-2) and TRBJ2-5, with 8 bases matching TRBD2. The CDR3 spans 17 residues. Unmatched junction bases numbered 16, after V lost 5 bases and J lost 5 bases. The germline V gene has CDR1 LGHDT and CDR2 YNNKEL (reference sequence). The CDR3 reads CASSGGRSGVGVETQYF. The CDR3, as DNA: TGTGCCAGCAGCGGGGGGCGTAGCGGGGTTGGTGTCGAGACCCAGTACTTC.

The CDR3 DNA reads TGCGCCAGCAGCCAAGAGCCGGGGAACGGAAACACCATATATTTT. Translation gives CASSQEPGNGNTIYF. The gene calls are TRBV4-1 and TRBJ1-3; D unresolved. The CDR3 covers 15 residues. CDR1 is MGHRA and CDR2 is YSYEKL in the germline V gene. V gave up 0 bases and J gave up 4 bases, with 10 bases separating them.

V and J are TRBV3-1 (or the pseudogene TRBV3-2) and TRBJ1-1; the D is unclear. CDR1 and CDR2 (germline): LGHDT, YNNKEL (reference sequence). This CDR3 is 14 amino acids long. Trimming stripped 4 bases from V and 7 bases from J, with 16 bases between. DNA of the CDR3: TGTGCCAGCAGCCCCCGACCTAGTTCCGTTGAAGCTTTCTTT. This encodes CASSPRPSSVEAFF.

This chain links TRBV6-5 with TRBJ2-1; TRBD1 might be the D (6 bases). Deletions cut 5 bases from V and 13 bases from J, with 21 bases between. Per germline, CDR1 MNHEY and CDR2 SVGAGI. The CDR3 consists of 14 residues. DNA of the CDR3: TGTGCCAGCAGTCCCCCATATGGAGACAGGCGCCAGTTCTTC. Translating gives CASSPPYGDRRQFF.

The rearrangement uses TRBV6-5 and TRBJ1-2, with 9 positions matching TRBD1. The CDR3 length is 14 residues. The ends lost 6 bases at V and 5 bases at J; junction bases unmatched: 7. The germline gives CDR1 MNHEY, CDR2 SVGAGI. The CDR3 spells CASSQTGGGYGYTF. CDR3 coding DNA: TGTGCCAGCAGCCAAACAGGGGGCGGATATGGCTACACCTTC.

This chain joins TRBV18 and TRBJ2-7; 11 bases agree with TRBD1. This CDR3 is built from 15 residues. Unmatched junction bases numbered 4, after V lost 2 bases and J lost 4 bases. Germline V gene sequence: CDR1 KGHSH, CDR2 LQKENI. CDR3 in amino acids: CASSPRTGGGYEQYF. The CDR3 DNA follows: TGTGCCAGCTCACCAAGGACAGGGGGCGGGTACGAGCAGTACTTC.

J is TRBJ2-2 and V is TRBV3-1 (or the pseudogene TRBV3-2), with 8 bases aligning to TRBD1. J was trimmed by 7 bases and V by 3 bases; bases with no gene match: 1. The germline V gene encodes CDR1 LGHDT and CDR2 YNNKEL (reference sequence). The CDR3 is 13 residues long. The CDR3 nucleotides read TGTGCCAGCAGCCACGGACAGGGCGGGGAGCTGTTTTTT. It yields the protein CASSHGQGGELFF.